These 24 T cell receptor beta chains share one sample of origin, sequenced in a study of control samples from healthy donors and cancer patients. Sequencing was performed with immunoSEQ multiplex PCR; in TCRdb, only in-frame clones are kept and a portion is missing. In the table there are 75,000 to 90,000 clones, 70% to 90% of which are singletons. Sequences were obtained from blood. These receptors were obtained from a woman in her thirties or forties in good health.

The rearrangement links TRBV4-1 to TRBJ1-2; possibly TRBD1 for D (5 bases). CDR3 length: 16 residues. The V gene lost 0 bases and the J gene lost 5 bases, with 16 bases spanning the gap. Germline CDR1 reads MGHRA; CDR2 reads YSYEKL. The CDR3: CASSQDPQGYAYGYTF. The CDR3 DNA sequence: TGCGCCAGCAGCCAAGATCCTCAGGGATACGCGTATGGCTACACCTTC.

This sequence joins TRBV3-1 (or the pseudogene TRBV3-2) and TRBJ2-5; possibly TRBD2 for D (5 bases). Trimming shortened V by 0 bases and J by 5 bases, and 10 bases separated the two germline ends. The CDR3 totals 14 residues. Germline V gene sequence: CDR1 LGHDT, CDR2 YNNKEL (reference sequence). Here the CDR3 DNA reads TGTGCCAGCAGCCAAGATATGAGGGTGGAGACCCAGTACTTC. It codes for CASSQDMRVETQYF.

The chain combines TRBV7-3 with TRBJ2-3, with unresolved D. The CDR3 is 15 amino acids. Trimming shortened V by 5 bases and J by 4 bases, and 16 bases separated the two germline ends. Germline assignment: CDR1 SGHTA and CDR2 FQGTGA. CDR3 amino acids: CASSLLGVWPDTQYF. The CDR3 nucleotides are TGTGCCAGCAGCCTCCTTGGGGTGTGGCCAGATACGCAGTATTTT.

The chain joins TRBV15 to TRBJ1-5, with a tentative D call TRBD1 (6 bases). This CDR3 comprises 14 residues. Germline assignment: CDR1 LNHNV and CDR2 YYDKDF (reference sequence). With 0 bases removed from V and 7 bases from J, the gap between germline ends came to 10 bases. The chain's CDR3 is CATSREGGRQPQHF. The CDR3 DNA reads as TGTGCCACCAGCAGAGAGGGGGGGCGGCAGCCCCAGCATTTT.

The chain is built from TRBV5-1 and TRBJ2-3; tentative D call: TRBD2 (5 bases). Trimming left V 4 bases short and J 2 bases short, with 11 bases between. Germline assignment: CDR1 SGHRS and CDR2 YFSETQ. This CDR3 region has 14 residues. Here the CDR3 DNA reads TGCGCCAGCAGCCGGTGGACTTTCACAGATACGCAGTATTTT. Protein product: CASSRWTFTDTQYF.

V gene TRBV4-1 combines with J gene TRBJ2-4; tentatively, D is TRBD1 or TRBD2 (7 bases each). With 3 bases removed from V and 2 bases from J, the gap between germline ends came to 14 bases. The germline gives CDR1 MGHRA, CDR2 YSYEKL. This CDR3 region has 16 residues. CDR3 protein: CASSQRQGGSKNIQYF. The CDR3 DNA reads as TGCGCCAGCAGCCAGAGACAGGGAGGGTCCAAAAACATTCAGTACTTC.

This clone was detected a few times. The rearrangement joins TRBV10-3 to TRBJ1-2, with D maybe TRBD1 (5 bases). The germline V and J ends were trimmed by 3 bases and 3 bases, with 11 bases remaining between them. In germline, CDR1 is ENHRY, CDR2 SYGVKD. The CDR3 extends over 14 amino acids. In DNA form, the CDR3 reads TGTGCCATCAGTGATCAACAGGCTCACTATGGCTACACCTTC. It translates to CAISDQQAHYGYTF.

This chain links TRBV5-1 with TRBJ1-6; TRBD1 matches at 7 bases. The CDR3 consists of 14 residues. The V and J ends lost 3 bases and 7 bases, in that order; junction bases with no gene match: 4. CDR1 is SGHRS and CDR2 is YFSETQ in the germline V gene. The CDR3 DNA follows: TGCGCCAGCAGCTCAGGGGGTAAGAATTCACCCCTCCACTTT. This codes for CASSSGGKNSPLHF.

V and J are TRBV27 and TRBJ1-2; 11 bases are a match to TRBD1. The CDR3 is 16 amino acids. V was clipped by 4 bases and J by 2 bases; unmatched bases: 6. In germline, CDR1 is MNHEY, CDR2 SMNVEV (reference sequence). CDR3 amino acids: CASSWTGGRQNYGYTF. CDR3 sequence (DNA): TGTGCCAGCAGTTGGACAGGGGGCCGTCAGAACTATGGCTACACCTTC.

The V gene is TRBV5-4, the J gene TRBJ1-2; 7 nucleotides agree with TRBD1. The junction had 6 bases not matched to a gene; V was cut back by 3 bases and J by 4 bases. Germline V gives CDR1 SGHNT, CDR2 YYREEE (reference sequence). This CDR3 contains 14 residues. CDR3 sequence reads: CASSSSTGTYGYTF. The CDR3 DNA reads TGTGCCAGCAGCTCATCGACAGGGACCTATGGCTACACCTTC.

The chain recombines TRBV19 with TRBJ2-3; possible D gene TRBD2, 6 bases. The CDR3 has 14 amino acids. Germline-derived CDR1 and CDR2 are LNHDA and SQIVND (reference sequence). V gave up 0 bases and J gave up 6 bases, with 10 bases separating them. The CDR3 here is CASSIDAGRDTQYF. The CDR3 nucleotides are TGTGCCAGTAGTATAGATGCGGGACGCGATACGCAGTATTTT.

This clone was found once. The V call is TRBV9, the J call TRBJ1-6; D gene unclear. V was clipped by 3 bases and J by 5 bases, with 9 bases between them. The CDR3 runs to 14 residues. The germline gives CDR1 SGDLS, CDR2 YYNGEE. In DNA form, the CDR3 reads TGTGCCAGCAGCGCCCGGATAAATAATTCACCCCTCCACTTT. Its translation is CASSARINNSPLHF. Variable domain in full (rest from reference TRBV9 and TRBJ1-6): DSGVTQTPKHLITATGQRVTLRCSPRSGDLSVYWYQQSLDQGLQFLIQYYNGEERAKGNILERFSAQQFPDLHSELNLSSLELGDSALYFCASSARINNSPLHFGNGTRLTVT.

The gene calls are TRBV4-3 and TRBJ1-2; the D is unclear. The germline V gene has CDR1 LGHNA and CDR2 YSLEER. Trimming took 0 bases from V and 2 from J, leaving 10 bases between them. CDR3 size: 15 residues. Here the CDR3 reads CASSQEGEGNYGYTF. The CDR3 coding sequence is TGCGCCAGCAGCCAAGAGGGTGAAGGGAACTATGGCTACACCTTC.

The chain carries TRBV2 and TRBJ1-6; D is ambiguous. CDR3 size: 14 residues. In germline, CDR1 is SNHLY, CDR2 FYNNEI. V lost 6 bases and J lost 9, with 15 bases in between. The CDR3, as DNA: TGTGCCAGCAGAGGACCCGGCTGGGGTTCACCCCTCCACTTT. It specifies CASRGPGWGSPLHF.

This clone was counted a single time. The chain carries TRBV12-5 and TRBJ1-1; D might be TRBD1 (5 bases). This CDR3 is 14 amino acids long. Per the germline V gene, CDR1 is LGHNT and CDR2 is FRNRAP. The V end was cut by 0 bases, the J end by 3 bases, with 8 bases between. The CDR3 coding sequence is TGTGCTAGTGGTTTGGTAGTGGGGGACACTGAAGCTTTCTTT. Amino acid sequence: CASGLVVGDTEAFF.

The rearrangement joins TRBV23-1 to TRBJ2-5; the D gene is possibly TRBD1 (8 bases). TRBV23-1 is annotated as an ORF whose role is uncertain. Trimming removed 6 bases at V and 2 bases at J, with 19 bases between. The CDR3 spans 16 residues. CDR3 protein: CASRSIGQGGQETQYF. Here the CDR3 DNA reads TGCGCCAGCAGGTCGATTGGACAGGGAGGGCAAGAGACCCAGTACTTC.

DNA for the CDR3: TGTGCCATCAGTGAGTCAGGCTCTGGGGCCAACGTCCTGACTTTC. This sequence encodes CAISESGSGANVLTF. V gene TRBV10-3 combines with J gene TRBJ2-6, with D uncertain. Germline CDR1 and CDR2: ENHRY and SYGVKD. V lost 0 bases, J lost 0 bases, and 3 bases lay in between. The CDR3 covers 15 residues.

The V call is TRBV19, the J call TRBJ1-5, with 8 bases fitting TRBD1. CDR1 is LNHDA, CDR2 SQIVND, per germline (reference sequence). The CDR3 extends over 13 amino acids. With 5 bases clipped from V and 8 bases from J, the junction kept 5 bases outside the gene matches. CDR3 sequence: CASSPDRAEPQHF. CDR3 sequence (DNA): TGTGCCAGTAGTCCGGACAGGGCAGAGCCCCAGCATTTT. The whole variable domain, filled in from reference TRBV19 and TRBJ1-5, reads DGGITQSPKYLFRKEGQNVTLSCEQNLNHDAMYWYRQDPGQGLRLIYYSQIVNDFQKGDIAEGYSVSREKKESFPLTVTSAQKNPTAFYLCASSPDRAEPQHFGDGTRLSIL.

The chain combines TRBV6-2 or TRBV6-3 with TRBJ2-3, with D possibly being TRBD1 (5 bases). Germline V lookup: CDR1 MNHEY, CDR2 SVGEGT. V lost 0 bases, J lost 0 bases, and 13 bases lay in between. The CDR3 spans 17 residues. The CDR3 is CASSYSTAPGSTDTQYF. In DNA, the CDR3 is TGTGCCAGCAGTTACTCGACAGCACCTGGTAGCACAGATACGCAGTATTTT.

The V call is TRBV19, the J call TRBJ2-2; TRBD2 agrees at 10 bases. Germline values: CDR1 LNHDA, CDR2 SQIVND (reference sequence). The CDR3 is 16 residues long. Unmatched junction bases numbered 4, after V lost 2 bases and J lost 4 bases. The CDR3 DNA reads as TGTGCCAGTAGTATAAGCGGGGGGGCCCCCACCGGGGAGCTGTTTTTT. Translated, it gives CASSISGGAPTGELFF.

The chain recombines TRBV6-2 or TRBV6-3 with TRBJ1-2; D ambiguous. CDR1 is MNHEY, CDR2 SVGEGT, per germline. The CDR3 is 12 amino acids. V was cut by 4 bases and J by 5 bases, with 8 bases left in between. CDR3 in DNA: TGTGCCAGCAGTTCTACCAGATATGGCTACACCTTC. Protein: CASSSTRYGYTF.

The CDR3 loop is CAWSVPRGETQYF. The CDR3 nucleotides read TGTGCCTGGAGTGTACCGCGCGGAGAGACCCAGTACTTC. V gene TRBV30 combines with J gene TRBJ2-5; no firm D call. CDR3 length: 13 amino acids. CDR1 and CDR2 (germline): GTSNPN, SVGIG (reference sequence). Trimming shortened V by 0 bases and J by 4 bases, and 9 bases separated the two germline ends. The whole variable domain, remainder taken from reference TRBV30 and TRBJ2-5, is SQTIHQWPATLVQPVGSPLSLECTVEGTSNPNLYWYRQAAGRGLQLLFYSVGIGQISSEVPQNLSASRPQDRQFILSSKKLLLSDSGFYLCAWSVPRGETQYFGPGTRLLVL.

The chain joins TRBV4-3 to TRBJ1-1; no clear D. There are 14 residues in the CDR3. The germline CDR1 and CDR2 sequences are LGHNA and YSLEER. V lost 1 base and J lost 3, with 9 bases in between. The CDR3 here is CASSQVTRDTEAFF. The CDR3 region has the DNA TGCGCCAGCAGCCAAGTCACCAGAGACACTGAAGCTTTCTTT.

This clone was counted between two and nine times. CDR3 in DNA: TGCGCCAGCAGCCTAGCTCACCTTCAGGATGAAAAACTGTTTTTT. Translated: CASSLAHLQDEKLFF. The genes are TRBV4-1 and TRBJ1-4; D uncertain. This CDR3 contains 15 residues. Germline assignment: CDR1 MGHRA and CDR2 YSYEKL. Trimming shortened V by 4 bases and J by 6 bases, and 15 bases separated the two germline ends.